The 11 T cell receptor beta chains listed next were all sequenced from one sample in a study of graft-versus-host responses after intestinal transplantation. The table came from immunoSEQ multiplex PCR; TCRdb's copy has only in-frame clones and leaves some out. The table includes some 45,000 clones, roughly 95% detected once. Here the sequenced sample was PBMCs, taken around 350 days after intestinal transplant. All receptors derive from a human patient who received an intestinal transplant, so some T cells may come from the graft donor.

The chain combines TRBV6-6 with TRBJ2-7; D not resolved. V gave up 3 bases and J gave up 5 bases, with 11 bases separating them. This CDR3 contains 13 residues. The germline gives CDR1 MNHNY, CDR2 SVGAGI (reference sequence). The CDR3 bases are TGTGCCAGCAGTTATGCCGGTCGTCACGAGCAGTACTTC. Protein: CASSYAGRHEQYF.

The chain joins TRBV25-1 to TRBJ1-6; D gene ambiguous. Trimming took off 2 bases at V and 9 bases at J, with 14 bases between the two ends. Germline loops: CDR1 MGHDK, CDR2 SYGVNS. This CDR3 region has 15 residues. The DNA for the CDR3 is TGTGCCAGCAGTGAAAGCGCAGGATTGACTTCACCCCTCCACTTT. This encodes CASSESAGLTSPLHF.

This CDR3 is CASRDRHQPQHF. CDR3 DNA sequence: TGTGCCAGCCGAGACAGGCATCAGCCCCAGCATTTT. The chain uses TRBV2 and TRBJ1-5; tentative D call: TRBD1 (6 bases). The CDR3 spans 12 residues. The V end lost 8 bases, the J end lost 5 bases, and 10 bases lay between the germline ends. The germline CDR1 and CDR2 sequences are SNHLY and FYNNEI. The complete variable domain, with remaining parts taken from reference TRBV2 and TRBJ1-5, reads EPEVTQTPSHQVTQMGQEVILRCVPISNHLYFYWYRQILGQKVEFLVSFYNNEISEKSEIFDDQFSVERPDGSNFTLKIRSTKLEDSAMYFCASRDRHQPQHFGDGTRLSIL.

The CDR3 loop reads CASSLEGLRGGYTF. CDR3 in DNA: TGCGCCAGCAGCTTGGAGGGTTTAAGGGGCGGCTACACCTTC. The rearrangement uses TRBV5-1 and TRBJ1-2; possibly TRBD1 for D (5 bases). Trimming left V 0 bases short and J 8 bases short, with 14 bases between. The germline CDR1 and CDR2 sequences are SGHRS and YFSETQ. This CDR3 comprises 14 residues.

This sequence joins TRBV29-1 and TRBJ1-6, with D possibly TRBD1 on 5 matching bases. V gave up 5 bases and J gave up 6 bases, with 17 bases separating them. CDR1 is SQVTM and CDR2 is ANQGSEA in the germline V gene. The CDR3 covers 15 residues. The CDR3 DNA reads as TGCAGCGTTAGATGGGAGGGGACCTTTAATTCACCCCTCCACTTT. Encoded protein: CSVRWEGTFNSPLHF.

The V gene is TRBV5-5, the J gene TRBJ2-2; 12 bases map to TRBD1. Per the germline V gene, CDR1 is SGHKS and CDR2 is YYEKEE (reference sequence). The CDR3 has 18 residues. J gave up 4 bases and V 2 bases, and 9 bases lay outside the gene matches. For the CDR3, the DNA is TGTGCCAGCAGCTTTGGGACAGGGGGCGCTTTGATCACCGGGGAGCTGTTTTTT. It specifies CASSFGTGGALITGELFF.

This chain joins TRBV11-2 and TRBJ1-2, with 7 bases aligning to TRBD1. This CDR3 spans 14 amino acids. V lost 5 bases, J lost 8 bases, and 11 bases stayed unmatched. CDR1 SGHAT and CDR2 FQNNGV come from the germline V gene. Written as DNA, the CDR3 is TGTGCCAGCAGCCCTCAGCGAGGGGGCTCAGGCTACACCTTC. It is translated as CASSPQRGGSGYTF.

The chain recombines TRBV11-2 with TRBJ1-4, with a tentative D call TRBD1 (5 bases). V lost 4 bases to trimming and J lost 4 bases, with 10 bases between them. The CDR3 has 14 residues. CDR1 is SGHAT, CDR2 FQNNGV, per germline. Here the CDR3 DNA reads TGTGCCAGCAGCTCGGGACCGATTAATGAAAAACTGTTTTTT. Its protein is CASSSGPINEKLFF.

The CDR3 region has the DNA TGTGCCAGCAGTGAAGGGACGTGGGCCTACGAGCAGTACTTC. Protein: CASSEGTWAYEQYF. The rearrangement uses TRBV6-1 and TRBJ2-7; D not certain. Germline CDR1 and CDR2: MNHNS and SASEGT. V dropped 1 base and J dropped 2 bases, with 9 bases sitting between them. The CDR3 length is 14 residues.

J is TRBJ2-5 and V is TRBV18; a possible D gene is TRBD2 (6 bases). This CDR3 region has 16 residues. The V and J ends lost 4 bases and 3 bases respectively, with 18 bases between them. Germline CDR1 and CDR2: KGHSH and LQKENI. The CDR3 loop reads CASSRGIAEGKETQYF. The CDR3 bases are TGTGCCAGCTCACGGGGAATAGCGGAGGGAAAAGAGACCCAGTACTTC.

The chain carries TRBV6-6 and TRBJ2-2; perhaps TRBD1 as D (6 bases). Germline loops: CDR1 MNHNY, CDR2 SVGAGI (reference sequence). The CDR3 loop spans 14 amino acids. Trimming cost V 6 bases and J 6 bases, with 14 bases left between them. The CDR3: CASRRDMASGELFF. The DNA for the CDR3 is TGTGCCAGCAGACGGGACATGGCCTCCGGGGAGCTGTTTTTT.